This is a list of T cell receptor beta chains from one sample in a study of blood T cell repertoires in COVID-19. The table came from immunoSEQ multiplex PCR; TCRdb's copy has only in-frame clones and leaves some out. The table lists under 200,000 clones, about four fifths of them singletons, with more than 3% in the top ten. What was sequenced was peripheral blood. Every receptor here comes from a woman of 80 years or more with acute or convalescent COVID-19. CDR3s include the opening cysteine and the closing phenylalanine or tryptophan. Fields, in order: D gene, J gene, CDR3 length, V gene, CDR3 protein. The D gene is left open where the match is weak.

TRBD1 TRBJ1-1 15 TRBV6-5 CASSYEGQRNTEAFF
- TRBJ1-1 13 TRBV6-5 CASSPQGYTEAFF
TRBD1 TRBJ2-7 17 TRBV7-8 CASSPETTGSGSYEQYF
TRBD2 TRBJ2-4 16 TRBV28 CASRSPGGGAKNIQYF
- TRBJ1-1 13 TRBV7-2 CATNRGVNTEAFF
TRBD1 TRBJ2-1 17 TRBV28 CASPPINRQGAYNEQFF
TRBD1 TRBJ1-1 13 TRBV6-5 CASSYPGTDEAFF
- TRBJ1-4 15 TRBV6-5 CASSQRGHLNEKLFF
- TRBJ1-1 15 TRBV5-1 CASSLAGAGNTEAFF
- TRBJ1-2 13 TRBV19 CASSNTGNYGYTF
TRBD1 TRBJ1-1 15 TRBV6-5 CASSFQQGKTGEAFF
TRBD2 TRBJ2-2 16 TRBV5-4 CASSPTRGGPTGELFF
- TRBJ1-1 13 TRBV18 CASSPMEGTEAFF
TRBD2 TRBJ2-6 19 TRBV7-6 CASSLKVGGPTAGANVLTF
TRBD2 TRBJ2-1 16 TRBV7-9 CASSPGLAGVYNEQFF
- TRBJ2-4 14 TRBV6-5 CASSDSGTENIQYF
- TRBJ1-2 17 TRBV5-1 CASSLNTGTREGEGYTF
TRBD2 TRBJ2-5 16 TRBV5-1 CASSMRTSGSSETQYF
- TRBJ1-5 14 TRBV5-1 CASSLGLGGQPQHF